Here is one T cell receptor beta chain with its context. This specimen comes from a study of cytomegalovirus exposure and HLA in healthy donors. Measured with immunoSEQ multiplex PCR; TCRdb has only the in-frame clones, and not every one. This sample has about 160,000 clones, with 96% found just once. Unmatched junction bases numbered 3, after V lost 5 bases and J lost 0 bases. The CDR3 contains 16 residues. The V gene's germline CDR1 is SEHNR and CDR2 FQNEAQ (reference sequence). The TCR was taken from a woman under 30 in good health and CMV-seronegative. Sample: PBMCs. The rearrangement joins TRBV7-9 to TRBJ1-4; TRBD1 agrees at 10 bases. CDR3 nucleotides: TGTGCCAGCAGCCCCGGACAGGGGGCAACTAATGAAAAACTGTTTTTT. This translates into CASSPGQGATNEKLFF. The full variable domain, with the rest looked up from reference TRBV7-9 and TRBJ1-4, is DTGVSQNPRHKITKRGQNVTFRCDPISEHNRLYWYRQTLGQGPEFLTYFQNEAQLEKSRLLSDRFSAERPKGSFSTLEIQRTEQGDSAMYLCASSPGQGATNEKLFFGSGTQLSVL.